This paragraph covers one TCR beta chain sequence. This CDR3 region has 11 residues. Trimming removed 6 bases at V and 8 bases at J, with 8 bases between. CDR1 and CDR2 from the germline V gene are KGHSH and LQKENI. This sample was taken from a study of STAT5B mutations in CD4+ large granular lymphocyte leukemia. Study-level background: Among healthy donors, a particular HLA allele went with more CDR3 'QG' motifs.

Sequencing was at survey level. Sequencing was performed with immunoSEQ multiplex PCR; in TCRdb, only in-frame clones are kept and a portion is missing. The data hold about 29,000 clones, with approximately 80% observed a single time. The sequenced sample was CD4+ T cells from blood buffy coats. The sequence came from a human donor in good health. V gene TRBV18 combines with J gene TRBJ2-1; TRBD1 might be the D (5 bases). CDR3 DNA: TGTGCCAGCTCCTCAGGGTATGAGCAGTTCTTC. The encoded protein is CASSSGYEQFF. The full variable domain, completed using reference TRBV18 and TRBJ2-1, is NAGVMQNPRHLVRRRGQEARLRCSPMKGHSHVYWYRQLPEEGLKFMVYLQKENIIDESGMPKERFSAEFPKEGPSILRIQQVVRGDSAAYFCASSSGYEQFFGPGTRLTVL.